The T cell receptor beta chain described here comes from a study of T cells in lung cancer brain metastases. As for the study in general: Tobacco use history was present in about 85% of the roughly 20 patients, median 40 pack-years. Median interval between primary and brain metastasis samples was roughly a year.

Study conclusions and caveats: Effects of preoperative corticosteroids on T cell infiltration in brain metastases could not be controlled.

Concerning this clone itself: The target antigen is unknown.

Between about 2.24 and 4.92 ug genomic DNA went in, equal for pairs. Only in-frame clones appear in the TCRdb table, and some are missing; sequencing was by immunoSEQ multiplex PCR. The table shows about 6,200 clones, with roughly 85% occurring only once. Trimming took 0 bases from V and 10 from J, leaving 19 bases between them. Germline CDR1 SGHDN, CDR2 FVKESK. CDR3 length: 16 amino acids. This TCR was recovered from a middle-aged man with non-small cell lung cancer. The sample was tumor tissue from the primary lung tumor. The chain combines TRBV14 with TRBJ2-1; D may be TRBD2 (5 bases). CDR3 bases: TGTGCCAGCAGCCAAGATCGGGTGTCTACGGGGTGGGAGCAGTTCTTC. Protein: CASSQDRVSTGWEQFF.